A selection of T cell receptor beta chains follows, all from one sample in a study of T cells after yellow fever vaccination. TCRdb passed the 5' RACE reads through MiXCR, listing each CDR3 protein once. The sample lists around 350,000 distinct CDR3 sequences; 6.2% were seen once. The sample was PBMCs, taken 5 days after the yellow fever booster vaccination. These receptors were collected from a man aged 30 to 39 who received the YFV17D yellow fever vaccine. Both conserved end residues are part of each CDR3. A D gene is named only where the DNA matches it firmly. Clone size appears in some rows only: once, few, many, or a class for an expanded clone.

v_gene	j_gene	d_gene	abundance	CDR3aa	CDR3nt
TRBV5-1	TRBJ2-3	TRBD2	many	CASSLDGGSTDTQYF	TGCGCCAGCAGCTTGGACGGCGGGAGTACAGATACGCAGTATTTT
TRBV20-1	TRBJ2-3	TRBD1	.	CSTSRGRLDTQYF	TGCAGTACTTCCAGGGGGCGATTAGATACGCAGTATTTT
TRBV5-1	TRBJ1-1	.	.	CASSPNAADTEAFF	TGCGCCAGCAGCCCTAACGCAGCCGACACTGAAGCTTTCTTT
TRBV7-2	TRBJ1-1	TRBD1	many	CASSSQGDTEAFF	TGTGCCAGCAGCTCCCAGGGGGACACTGAAGCTTTCTTT
TRBV20-1	TRBJ2-7	.	many	CSARLAGLGYEQYF	TGCAGTGCTAGGCTCGCGGGACTGGGCTACGAGCAGTACTTC
TRBV5-5	TRBJ2-7	TRBD2	.	CASSWSSGAYEQYF	TGTGCCAGCAGCTGGTCTAGCGGGGCCTACGAGCAGTACTTC
TRBV29-1	TRBJ2-1	TRBD1	many	CSVERDRTNEQFF	TGCAGCGTTGAACGGGACAGAACCAATGAGCAGTTCTTC
TRBV19	TRBJ2-7	.	few	CASSIGPGLTNYEQYF	TGTGCCAGTAGTATTGGGCCCGGACTTACGAACTACGAGCAGTACTTC
TRBV6-5	TRBJ1-1	TRBD1	few	CASSYARDRWANTEAFF	TGTGCCAGCAGTTACGCCAGGGACAGGTGGGCGAACACTGAAGCTTTCTTT
TRBV20-1	TRBJ2-6	.	.	CSAIRASGANVLTF	TGCAGTGCGATAAGGGCCTCTGGGGCCAACGTCCTGACTTTC
TRBV30	TRBJ2-3	.	many	CAWSVPGSSTDTQYF	TGTGCCTGGAGTGTACCCGGATCAAGCACAGATACGCAGTATTTT
TRBV4-3	TRBJ2-4	TRBD1	many	CASSQFDRDQNIQYF	TGCGCCAGCAGCCAGTTCGACAGGGACCAAAACATTCAGTACTTC
TRBV2	TRBJ2-1	TRBD2	many	CASTSGLAGGPNNEQFF	TGTGCCAGCACTTCGGGACTAGCGGGAGGACCTAACAATGAGCAGTTCTTC
TRBV5-1	TRBJ2-2	.	few	CASSPLGGLQGLGPLGGELFF	TGCGCCAGCAGCCCCTTGGGTGGGCTACAGGGTCTCGGACCATTGGGCGGGGAGCTGTTTTTT
TRBV7-9	TRBJ2-1	TRBD2	.	CASSREEDNEQFF	TGTGCCAGCAGCCGGGAGGAAGACAATGAGCAGTTCTTC
TRBV20-1	TRBJ1-6	.	few	CSAPDTYGDSPLHF	TGCAGTGCACCAGACACCTACGGTGATTCACCCCTCCACTTT
TRBV12-3/TRBV12-4	TRBJ2-2	TRBD2	few	CASRLAGVLNTGELFF	TGTGCCAGCAGGCTAGCGGGAGTTTTGAACACCGGGGAGCTGTTTTTT
TRBV5-6	TRBJ2-5	.	.	CASQEIREKTQYF	TGTGCCAGCCAAGAGATTCGGGAAAAGACCCAGTACTTC
TRBV11-2	TRBJ1-6	.	.	CASSLPLGSSPLHF	TGTGCCAGCAGCTTACCCTTAGGGTCTTCACCCCTCCACTTT
TRBV12-3/TRBV12-4	TRBJ2-1	TRBD1	.	CASSRTGDNEQFF	TGTGCCAGCAGTCGCACAGGGGACAATGAGCAGTTCTTC
TRBV11-3	TRBJ2-1	TRBD2	.	CASSPRARGSYNEQFF	TGTGCCAGCAGCCCCCGGGCGCGGGGGTCCTACAATGAGCAGTTCTTC
TRBV20-1	TRBJ1-5	.	few	CSAKFMDTWASSNNQPQHF	TGCAGTGCTAAATTTATGGACACGTGGGCCTCGTCAAACAATCAGCCCCAGCATTTT
TRBV29-1	TRBJ2-7	.	many	CSVEGTGEPYEQYF	TGCAGCGTTGAAGGCACAGGAGAACCCTACGAGCAGTACTTC
TRBV28	TRBJ2-1	TRBD2	many	CASSIDRTSGSGQFF	TGTGCCAGCAGCATCGACAGGACTAGCGGGAGTGGGCAGTTCTTC
TRBV20-1	TRBJ2-1	.	.	CSARLTEDLREQFF	TGCAGTGCTAGGCTGACGGAGGACCTCCGGGAGCAGTTCTTC
TRBV6-5	TRBJ2-7	TRBD2	many	CASSYSSGGTYEQYF	TGTGCCAGCAGTTACTCGTCGGGAGGGACCTACGAGCAGTACTTC
TRBV6-2/TRBV6-3	TRBJ2-6	.	few	CASSYWGLGARSGANVLTF	TGTGCCAGCAGTTACTGGGGGCTTGGAGCAAGATCTGGGGCCAACGTCCTGACTTTC
TRBV4-1	TRBJ1-1	.	few	CASSDQVIAEAFF	TGCGCCAGCAGCGATCAGGTTATAGCTGAAGCTTTCTTT
TRBV11-2	TRBJ2-7	TRBD1	few	CASSRKGGGDEQYF	TGTGCCAGCAGCCGGAAAGGGGGCGGCGACGAGCAGTACTTC
TRBV5-5	TRBJ2-7	.	few	CASSPGIGAYEQYF	TGTGCCAGCAGCCCCGGGATTGGAGCCTACGAGCAGTACTTC
TRBV30	TRBJ2-3	TRBD2	few	CAWSTGTSRRADTQYF	TGTGCCTGGAGTACCGGGACTAGTAGAAGGGCAGATACGCAGTATTTT
TRBV20-1	TRBJ2-5	TRBD2	many	CSASPGTSSQETQYF	TGCAGTGCTAGTCCCGGGACTAGCAGCCAAGAGACCCAGTACTTC
TRBV6-5	TRBJ2-1	.	many	CASSYSHSLVSYNEQFF	TGTGCCAGCAGTTACTCCCATAGTTTGGTGTCCTACAATGAGCAGTTCTTC
TRBV10-3	TRBJ2-7	TRBD1	.	CAISHRGEQYF	TGTGCCATCAGCCACAGGGGCGAGCAGTACTTC
TRBV20-1	TRBJ2-5	TRBD1	many	CSARTGGGQETQYF	TGCAGTGCAAGGACAGGGGGAGGCCAAGAGACCCAGTACTTC
TRBV14	TRBJ2-3	.	many	CASNPFGRGLTDTQYF	TGTGCCAGCAACCCCTTTGGGCGGGGACTCACAGATACGCAGTATTTT
TRBV12-3/TRBV12-4	TRBJ2-3	.	.	CASSFGLFQVDTQYF	TGTGCCAGCAGTTTTGGTCTGTTCCAAGTAGATACGCAGTATTTT
TRBV6-5	TRBJ2-5	.	.	CASSYREQETQYF	TGTGCCAGCAGTTACAGGGAACAAGAGACCCAGTACTTC
TRBV4-3	TRBJ2-3	TRBD2	many	CASKSGLAGADTQYF	TGCGCCAGCAAATCCGGACTAGCGGGGGCAGATACGCAGTATTTT
TRBV20-1	TRBJ2-3	.	few	CSARRGVETGYTQYF	TGCAGTGCTAGGAGAGGAGTTGAGACTGGGTATACGCAGTATTTT
TRBV12-3/TRBV12-4	TRBJ2-7	TRBD1	many	CASSPTGGMYEQYF	TGTGCCAGCAGTCCCACAGGGGGGATGTACGAGCAGTACTTC
TRBV14	TRBJ2-3	.	few	CASSQVGKITQYF	TGTGCCAGCAGCCAAGTGGGGAAGATAACGCAGTATTTT
TRBV5-1	TRBJ2-2	.	many	CASSLGVANTGELFF	TGCGCCAGCAGCTTGGGGGTGGCGAACACCGGGGAGCTGTTTTTT
TRBV4-3	TRBJ2-7	.	.	CASSQDSGRNYEQYF	TGCGCCAGCAGCCAAGATTCTGGGCGGAACTACGAGCAGTACTTC
TRBV27	TRBJ2-1	TRBD2	.	CASSFTRTSGRSSYNEQFF	TGTGCCAGCAGTTTCACGCGGACTAGCGGGAGGAGCTCCTACAATGAGCAGTTCTTC